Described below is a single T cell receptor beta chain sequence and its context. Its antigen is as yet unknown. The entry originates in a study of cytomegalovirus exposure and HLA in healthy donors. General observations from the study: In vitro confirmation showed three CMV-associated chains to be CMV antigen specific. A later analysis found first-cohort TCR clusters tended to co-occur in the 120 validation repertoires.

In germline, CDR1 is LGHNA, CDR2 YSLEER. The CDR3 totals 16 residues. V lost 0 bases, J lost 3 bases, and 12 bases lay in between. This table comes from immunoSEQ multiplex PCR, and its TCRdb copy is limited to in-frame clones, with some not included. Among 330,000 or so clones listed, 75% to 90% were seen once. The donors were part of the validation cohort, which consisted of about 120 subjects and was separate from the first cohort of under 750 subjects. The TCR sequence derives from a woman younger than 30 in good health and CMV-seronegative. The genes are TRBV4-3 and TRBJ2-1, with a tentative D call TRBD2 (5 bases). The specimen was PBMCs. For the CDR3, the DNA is TGCGCCAGCAGCCAAGAGTCTAGCCACGACTACAATGAGCAGTTCTTC. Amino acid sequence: CASSQESSHDYNEQFF.